A single sample gave rise to the 16 T cell receptor beta chains below, sequenced in a study of cytomegalovirus exposure and HLA in healthy donors. Use of 60 Vbeta and 13 Jbeta primers characterized the PCR. Sequenced by immunoSEQ multiplex PCR; TCRdb stores in-frame clones only, minus some. The table shows 90,000 to 110,000 clones, with roughly two thirds occurring only once. The sequenced material came from PBMCs. These receptors were collected from a man in his forties or fifties in good health and CMV-seronegative.

This clone was seen a single time. J is TRBJ1-1 and V is TRBV6-5, with TRBD1 as a possible D gene (5 bases). The CDR3 spans 14 residues. V was shortened by 2 bases and J by 1 base, with 8 bases between the two germline ends. Per the germline V gene, CDR1 is MNHEY and CDR2 is SVGAGI. The CDR3 here is CASSYGRGNTEAFF. CDR3 bases: TGTGCCAGCAGTTACGGTAGGGGGAACACTGAAGCTTTCTTT.

This rearrangement joins TRBV6-4 to TRBJ1-4; D gene unclear. Germline V gene data show CDR1 as MRHNA and CDR2 as SNTAGT. Trimming left V 1 base short and J 10 bases short, with 10 bases between. The length of the CDR3 is 13 residues. The DNA of the CDR3 is TGTGCCAGCAGTGACTGGCCTTCGGGAAAACTGTTTTTT. Its translation is CASSDWPSGKLFF.

This sequence joins TRBV5-4 and TRBJ1-2; no firm D call. CDR1 and CDR2 from the germline V gene are SGHNT and YYREEE (reference sequence). CDR3 length: 16 amino acids. With 4 bases removed from V and 8 bases from J, the gap between germline ends came to 24 bases. Here the CDR3 DNA reads TGTGCCAGCAGCCGAAGCGAGTCGGTCATTGCACGCGGCTACACCTTC. Translated: CASSRSESVIARGYTF.

This clone was detected only a few times. This chain uses TRBV11-2 with TRBJ1-6; D might be TRBD1 (6 bases). The CDR3 contains 16 residues. CDR1 and CDR2 from the germline V gene are SGHAT and FQNNGV. V was cut by 1 base and J by 2 bases, with 9 bases left in between. The CDR3 DNA follows: TGTGCCAGCAGCTTAGTAGGGGGTGCCTATAATTCACCCCTCCACTTT. As protein: CASSLVGGAYNSPLHF.

A few counts support this clone. The chain combines TRBV11-2 with TRBJ2-2, with D tentatively TRBD1 (6 bases). The germline V gene has CDR1 SGHAT and CDR2 FQNNGV. The CDR3 runs 15 residues. Trimming pared 5 bases from V and 7 bases from J, leaving 17 bases between. Here the CDR3 DNA reads TGTGCCAGCAGCCTCGGACAGCCTATAGGCGGGGAGCTGTTTTTT. Amino acids: CASSLGQPIGGELFF.

The V and J genes are TRBV18 and TRBJ1-2; no reliable D call. Germline-derived CDR1 and CDR2 are KGHSH and LQKENI. The CDR3 covers 15 residues. The V gene lost 3 bases and the J gene lost 1 base, with 12 bases spanning the gap. CDR3 in amino acids: CASSPSASDNYGYTF. The CDR3 nucleotides read TGTGCCAGCTCACCTTCCGCCAGCGATAACTATGGCTACACCTTC. The whole variable domain, filled in from reference TRBV18 and TRBJ1-2, reads NAGVMQNPRHLVRRRGQEARLRCSPMKGHSHVYWYRQLPEEGLKFMVYLQKENIIDESGMPKERFSAEFPKEGPSILRIQQVVRGDSAAYFCASSPSASDNYGYTFGSGTRLTVV.

In this sample, this clone turned up once. This rearrangement joins TRBV7-9 to TRBJ2-5, with a possible D match to TRBD2 (7 bases). Per germline, CDR1 SEHNR and CDR2 FQNEAQ (reference sequence). V was shortened by 0 bases and J by 9 bases, with 20 bases between the two germline ends. The CDR3 loop spans 16 amino acids. For the CDR3, the DNA is TGTGCCAGCAGCTTAGCGGAGGGGGGGCCTTTGGGTGCCCAGTACTTC. Its protein is CASSLAEGGPLGAQYF.

The chain combines TRBV7-3 with TRBJ2-1; TRBD2 agrees at 11 bases. Per germline, CDR1 SGHTA and CDR2 FQGTGA. The CDR3 length is 16 residues. V shed 4 bases, J shed 7 bases, and the junction held 9 bases outside the gene matches. CDR3 nucleotides: TGTGCCAGCAGCTACATAGCGGGGGGGCCTGGGAATGAGCAGTTCTTC. Translated, it gives CASSYIAGGPGNEQFF.

The chain carries TRBV5-4 and TRBJ2-6; tentative D call: TRBD2 (5 bases). Trimming removed 4 bases from V and 0 bases from J, with 8 bases in between. There are 15 residues in the CDR3. Germline CDR1 and CDR2: SGHNT and YYREEE (reference sequence). CDR3 coding DNA: TGTGCCAGCAGCCTGGGGAGCTCTGGGGCCAACGTCCTGACTTTC. Translation gives CASSLGSSGANVLTF.

The genes are TRBV19 and TRBJ1-2; D may be TRBD1 (5 bases). In germline, CDR1 is LNHDA, CDR2 SQIVND (reference sequence). Trimming removed 5 bases at V and 4 bases at J, with 20 bases between. The CDR3 covers 16 residues. CDR3 in DNA: TGTGCCAGTAGTTTCAGATTTGCGGGGGGATTCTATGGCTACACCTTC. This sequence encodes CASSFRFAGGFYGYTF.

V and J are TRBV5-1 and TRBJ2-6, with TRBD1 matching over 7 bases. The germline V gene encodes CDR1 SGHRS and CDR2 YFSETQ. The CDR3 extends over 18 amino acids. The V gene end was trimmed by 5 bases and the J gene end by 0 bases; junction bases not matched to a gene: 11. The CDR3: CASRTTGAIGSGANVLTF. The CDR3 DNA reads TGCGCCAGCAGAACCACAGGGGCCATAGGCTCTGGGGCCAACGTCCTGACTTTC.

For the CDR3, the DNA is TGTGCCAGCAGTAGCCCCACAGGGGCAGGTAGGATTGAAGCTTTCTTT. Protein product: CASSSPTGAGRIEAFF. The chain couples TRBV28 to TRBJ1-1; 7 bases match TRBD1. This CDR3 region has 16 residues. V was clipped by 5 bases and J by 7 bases; unmatched bases: 16. Per germline, CDR1 MDHEN and CDR2 SYDVKM.

V gene TRBV18 combines with J gene TRBJ1-3; 8 bases match TRBD1. V was pared by 1 base and J by 4 bases, with 6 bases of the junction left unmatched. Germline values: CDR1 KGHSH, CDR2 LQKENI. This CDR3 comprises 16 residues. CDR3 sequence: CASSPRRTGSGNTIYF. The CDR3 DNA sequence: TGTGCCAGCTCACCACGAAGGACAGGGTCAGGAAACACCATATATTTT.

About this clone itself: Within the sample, other DNA sequences also encode this same CDR3. This chain uses TRBV18 with TRBJ1-4, with a tentative D call TRBD1 (5 bases). Trimming left V 0 bases short and J 8 bases short, with 10 bases between. This CDR3 contains 14 residues. The V gene's germline CDR1 is KGHSH and CDR2 LQKENI. The CDR3 loop reads CASSPPGAGEKLFF. In DNA, the CDR3 is TGTGCCAGCTCACCACCAGGGGCAGGAGAAAAACTGTTTTTT. The complete variable domain, with remaining parts taken from reference TRBV18 and TRBJ1-4, reads NAGVMQNPRHLVRRRGQEARLRCSPMKGHSHVYWYRQLPEEGLKFMVYLQKENIIDESGMPKERFSAEFPKEGPSILRIQQVVRGDSAAYFCASSPPGAGEKLFFGSGTQLSVL.

This clone appeared once. The chain links TRBV9 to TRBJ2-2; D not certain. The V and J ends lost 0 bases and 2 bases respectively, with 5 bases between them. The CDR3 contains 14 residues. CDR1 is SGDLS and CDR2 is YYNGEE in the germline V gene. The CDR3 protein is CASSVGVNTGELFF. The CDR3 coding sequence is TGTGCCAGCAGCGTAGGTGTAAACACCGGGGAGCTGTTTTTT.

As for this clone: A junction end diverges from the germline sequence, so it may reflect a read error. The chain carries TRBV7-9 and TRBJ2-7; 7 bases are shared with TRBD2. CDR1 and CDR2 from the germline V gene are SEHNR and FQNEAQ (reference sequence). This CDR3 comprises 15 residues. CDR3 region: CSSSRGDGFSYEQYF. The CDR3 bases are TGTTCCAGCAGTCGGGGGGACGGCTTCTCCTACGAGCAGTACTTC. The full variable domain, in which reference TRBV7-9 and TRBJ2-7 provide the parts outside the CDR3, is DTGVSQNPRHKITKRGQNVTFRCDPISEHNRLYWYRQTLGQGPEFLTYFQNEAQLEKSRLLSDRFSAERPKGSFSTLEIQRTEQGDSAMYLCSSSRGDGFSYEQYFGPGTRLTVT.